This T cell receptor beta chain is drawn from a study of CD8 T cells in ankylosing spondylitis. Study results and caveats: Disease-associated clonotypes exhibited CD8+ identity and were relatively infrequent in peripheral blood. Ankylosing spondylitis blood appeared to carry a characteristic TCR beta motif of fewer than 10 highly homologous variants. Disease-linked clones were reportedly significantly enriched in matched ankylosing spondylitis synovial fluid.

Ten or more counts support this clonotype. Its specificity is unknown. The CDR3 consists of 14 residues. CDR1 and CDR2 from the germline V gene are MNHEY and SMNVEV (reference sequence). Deletions cut 2 bases from V and 6 bases from J, with 14 bases between. TCRdb reprocessed the 5' RACE reads with MiXCR, giving one entry per CDR3 protein. The table has 150,000 to 200,000 distinct CDR3 sequences, around 10% seen once. The sample taken for sequencing was blood, either unsorted or a sorted T cell fraction (not recorded which). J is TRBJ2-7 and V is TRBV27, with a possible D match to TRBD1 (6 bases). The source of this sequence is a male donor with ankylosing spondylitis or in good health (not recorded which). CDR3 in DNA: TGTGCCAGCAGTTTAAATGGGGGCGGCTTCGAGCAGTACTTC. It yields the protein CASSLNGGGFEQYF.